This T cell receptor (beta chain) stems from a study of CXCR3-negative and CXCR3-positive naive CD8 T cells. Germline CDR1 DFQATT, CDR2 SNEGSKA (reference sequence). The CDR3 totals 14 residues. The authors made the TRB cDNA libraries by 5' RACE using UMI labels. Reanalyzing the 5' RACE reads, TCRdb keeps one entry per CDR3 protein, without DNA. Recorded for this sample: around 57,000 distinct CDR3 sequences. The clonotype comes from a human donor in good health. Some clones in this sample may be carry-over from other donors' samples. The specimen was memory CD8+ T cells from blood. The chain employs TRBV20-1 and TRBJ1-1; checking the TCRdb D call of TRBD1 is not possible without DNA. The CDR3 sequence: CSARGTGRGTEAFF.